This entry lists 29 T cell receptor beta chains sequenced from one sample in a study of blood T cell repertoires in COVID-19. The repertoire was sequenced with immunoSEQ multiplex PCR; TCRdb's copy has only in-frame clones and lacks some. This table holds under 250,000 clones, approximately 83% found once. The sample consisted of PBMCs or T cells enriched from blood (not recorded which). The receptors here all came from a woman aged 40-49 years who had been exposed to COVID-19.

The chain joins TRBV10-3 to TRBJ1-3; D unclear. Trimming stripped 5 bases from V and 0 bases from J, with 8 bases between. Germline CDR1 ENHRY, CDR2 SYGVKD. CDR3 length: 14 residues. In DNA, the CDR3 is TGTGCCATCAGTAGGGAGAGCTCTGGAAACACCATATATTTT. The encoded protein is CAISRESSGNTIYF.

The chain couples TRBV9 to TRBJ1-2, with 7 bases identical to TRBD1. Trimming took 10 bases from V and 0 from J; bases not matched to a gene: 6. CDR3 length: 13 residues. CDR1 and CDR2 from the germline V gene are SGDLS and YYNGEE. In DNA, the CDR3 is TGTGCCTCGAACAGGGGCACTAACTATGGCTACACCTTC. Its protein is CASNRGTNYGYTF.

This CDR3 reads CASSPTGIYGYTF. The CDR3 nucleotides are TGTGCCAGCAGTCCGACAGGGATTTATGGCTACACCTTC. This chain joins TRBV25-1 and TRBJ1-2, with TRBD1 matching 7 bases. The germline CDR1 and CDR2 sequences are MGHDK and SYGVNS. With V trimmed by 5 bases and J by 5 bases, 5 bases remained unmatched. CDR3 length: 13 amino acids.

This chain joins TRBV12-2 and TRBJ1-4; the table's D call TRBD1 went unverified against the DNA. TRBV12-2 is noted as a pseudogene. The CDR3 loop spans 17 amino acids. The CDR3 loop is CASRLGWSGQGREKLFF. The CDR3 DNA is TGTGCAAGTCGCTTAGGCTGGTCGGGACAGGGGCGGGAAAAACTGTTTTTT.

The chain recombines TRBV5-1 with TRBJ2-7, with a possible D match to TRBD1 (6 bases). Germline CDR1 SGHRS, CDR2 YFSETQ. CDR3 length: 16 amino acids. V lost 0 bases to trimming and J lost 6 bases, with 19 bases between them. The CDR3 reads CASSLGPGEPFGEQYF. CDR3 nucleotides: TGCGCCAGCAGCTTGGGTCCAGGGGAGCCCTTCGGCGAGCAGTACTTC.

This clone appeared a single time. J is TRBJ2-3 and V is TRBV9; 11 nucleotides agree with TRBD1. V shed 2 bases and J 3 bases; nucleotides not matched to a gene: 8. Germline assignment: CDR1 SGDLS and CDR2 YYNGEE. This CDR3 comprises 17 residues. The CDR3 nucleotides are TGTGCCAGCAGCGTTGGCCCCGGGACAGGGGGGACAGATACGCAGTATTTT. As protein: CASSVGPGTGGTDTQYF.

This clone was counted a single time. The chain recombines TRBV5-1 with TRBJ2-5, with TRBD2 matching over 10 bases. CDR3 length: 16 residues. Germline CDR1 reads SGHRS; CDR2 reads YFSETQ. With V trimmed by 2 bases and J by 4 bases, 8 bases remained unmatched. The CDR3 DNA reads as TGCGCCAGCAGCTTTCAGGGTAGCGGGGGGTCAGAGACCCAGTACTTC. This sequence encodes CASSFQGSGGSETQYF.

The genes are TRBV19 and TRBJ1-1, with a possible D match to TRBD1 (6 bases). The CDR3 consists of 15 residues. In germline, CDR1 is LNHDA, CDR2 SQIVND (reference sequence). The V gene lost 7 bases and the J gene lost 1 base, with 16 bases spanning the gap. DNA for the CDR3: TGTGCCAGTACCACCGGCGGGGGGCAGAACACTGAAGCTTTCTTT. Translated: CASTTGGGQNTEAFF. The full variable domain, its missing parts supplied by reference TRBV19 and TRBJ1-1, is DGGITQSPKYLFRKEGQNVTLSCEQNLNHDAMYWYRQDPGQGLRLIYYSQIVNDFQKGDIAEGYSVSREKKESFPLTVTSAQKNPTAFYLCASTTGGGQNTEAFFGQGTRLTVV.

The V gene is TRBV6-2 or TRBV6-3, the J gene TRBJ1-5; 9 bases align to TRBD1. The length of the CDR3 is 15 residues. V shed 3 bases and J 5 bases; nucleotides not matched to a gene: 5. Germline assignment: CDR1 MNHEY and CDR2 SVGEGT. The CDR3: CASSYTGGADQPQHF. The CDR3 DNA follows: TGTGCCAGCAGTTATACAGGGGGCGCGGATCAGCCCCAGCATTTT.

V is TRBV24-1 and J is TRBJ1-5; D not resolved. The germline gives CDR1 KGHDR, CDR2 SFDVKD. The CDR3 spans 14 residues. Between the trimmed V and J ends, which lost 0 bases and 4 bases, there was a span of 6 bases. Here the CDR3 DNA reads TGTGCCACCAGTGATTTGACCGAGAATCAGCCCCAGCATTTT. This codes for CATSDLTENQPQHF.

This clone was detected once. The rearrangement joins TRBV2 to TRBJ1-5; no definite D call. V dropped 5 bases and J dropped 0 bases, with 2 bases sitting between them. Germline V lookup: CDR1 SNHLY, CDR2 FYNNEI. This CDR3 is built from 12 residues. CDR3 DNA sequence: TGTGCCAGCAGTCGTAGCAATCAGCCCCAGCATTTT. Its translation is CASSRSNQPQHF.

This chain links TRBV19 with TRBJ1-5, with D maybe TRBD1 (5 bases). Germline lookup yields CDR1 LNHDA and CDR2 SQIVND (reference sequence). The CDR3 length is 16 residues. V was pared by 5 bases and J by 0 bases, with 14 bases between. For the CDR3, the DNA is TGTGCCAGTAGTTCGGAGGGACCTTATAGCAATCAGCCCCAGCATTTT. The encoded protein is CASSSEGPYSNQPQHF. Based on the CDR3 plus reference TRBV19 and TRBJ1-5, the full variable domain is DGGITQSPKYLFRKEGQNVTLSCEQNLNHDAMYWYRQDPGQGLRLIYYSQIVNDFQKGDIAEGYSVSREKKESFPLTVTSAQKNPTAFYLCASSSEGPYSNQPQHFGDGTRLSIL.

The rearrangement joins TRBV20-1 to TRBJ2-3; D may be TRBD2 (6 bases). V gave up 3 bases and J gave up 2 bases, with 12 bases separating them. This CDR3 is built from 14 residues. Germline CDR1 DFQATT, CDR2 SNEGSKA (reference sequence). The CDR3 spells CSASKGGATDTQYF. The DNA for the CDR3 is TGCAGTGCTAGTAAGGGCGGGGCCACAGATACGCAGTATTTT.

V gene TRBV5-1 combines with J gene TRBJ2-5, with 11 bases that match TRBD2. The germline CDR1 and CDR2 sequences are SGHRS and YFSETQ. The CDR3 consists of 16 residues. With 6 bases clipped from V and 6 bases from J, the junction kept 13 bases outside the gene matches. The CDR3 spells CASTPSSGGQGKTQYF. In DNA, the CDR3 is TGCGCCAGCACCCCATCTAGCGGGGGGCAGGGAAAGACCCAGTACTTC.

This clone was counted only a few times. V usage is TRBV5-4 and J usage is TRBJ1-2, with TRBD1 matching over 9 bases. Germline CDR1 and CDR2: SGHNT and YYREEE (reference sequence). The J segment lost 4 bases and the V segment lost 3 bases, leaving 10 bases of the junction unmatched. The CDR3 runs 16 residues. The CDR3: CASSSGQGPVRYGYTF. In nucleotides, the CDR3 is TGTGCCAGCAGCTCGGGACAGGGACCAGTTCGCTATGGCTACACCTTC.

The chain is built from TRBV6-5 and TRBJ1-2; 8 nucleotides agree with TRBD1. CDR1 and CDR2 from the germline V gene are MNHEY and SVGAGI. The CDR3 has 15 amino acids. V gave up 5 bases and J gave up 4 bases; unmatched junction bases: 9. The CDR3 loop is CASSRTGGDGYGYTF. In DNA form, the CDR3 reads TGTGCCAGCAGTCGTACAGGGGGGGATGGCTATGGCTACACCTTC.

The chain employs TRBV7-2 and TRBJ2-1; 14 bases align to TRBD2. The CDR3 contains 16 residues. The V segment lost 2 bases and the J segment 7 bases; nucleotides outside the gene matches: 4. Germline values: CDR1 SGHTA, CDR2 FQGNSA. The CDR3: CASSLPGLAGGNEQFF. CDR3 in DNA: TGTGCCAGCAGCTTACCAGGACTAGCGGGGGGAAATGAGCAGTTCTTC.

This chain links TRBV29-1 with TRBJ1-1; D may be TRBD1 (6 bases). Germline-derived CDR1 and CDR2 are SQVTM and ANQGSEA. CDR3 length: 13 amino acids. Trimming pared 5 bases from V and 0 bases from J, leaving 10 bases between. CDR3 sequence (DNA): TGCAGCGTTACAGGGTTAATGAACACTGAAGCTTTCTTT. Amino acid sequence: CSVTGLMNTEAFF. The full variable domain, completed using reference TRBV29-1 and TRBJ1-1, is SAVISQKPSRDICQRGTSLTIQCQVDSQVTMMFWYRQQPGQSLTLIATANQGSEATYESGFVIDKFPISRPNLTFSTLTVSNMSPEDSSIYLCSVTGLMNTEAFFGQGTRLTVV.

This clone was detected only once. V gene TRBV9 combines with J gene TRBJ2-7; TRBD1 agrees at 11 bases. Germline lookup yields CDR1 SGDLS and CDR2 YYNGEE. V was clipped by 4 bases and J by 4 bases; unmatched bases: 7. There are 15 residues in the CDR3. CDR3 sequence: CASSPQGTGGYEQYF. The CDR3 DNA follows: TGTGCCAGCAGCCCACAAGGGACAGGGGGTTACGAGCAGTACTTC.

J is TRBJ2-6 and V is TRBV6-5; D uncertain. V was shortened by 7 bases and J by 2 bases, with 12 bases between the two germline ends. The CDR3 loop spans 15 amino acids. The germline CDR1 and CDR2 sequences are MNHEY and SVGAGI. This CDR3 is CASTLQTTGANVLTF. CDR3 in DNA: TGTGCCAGCACCCTACAGACAACTGGGGCCAACGTCCTGACTTTC.

This sequence joins TRBV6-4 and TRBJ1-2, with 9 bases lining up with TRBD1. The CDR3 consists of 15 residues. In germline, CDR1 is MRHNA, CDR2 SNTAGT. V shed 3 bases and J 4 bases; nucleotides not matched to a gene: 6. The CDR3 loop is CASSEEQGAFYGYTF. CDR3 DNA sequence: TGTGCCAGCAGTGAGGAACAGGGGGCCTTCTATGGCTACACCTTC.

The gene calls are TRBV5-4 and TRBJ2-1, with D maybe TRBD2 (6 bases). Germline V lookup: CDR1 SGHNT, CDR2 YYREEE (reference sequence). The CDR3 is 16 amino acids. V lost 4 bases and J lost 2, with 16 bases in between. CDR3 in amino acids: CASSRPGGATYNEQFF. CDR3 sequence (DNA): TGTGCCAGCAGCCGTCCGGGCGGGGCCACCTACAATGAGCAGTTCTTC.

The rearrangement joins TRBV27 to TRBJ2-5; weak D call: TRBD2 (5 bases). The germline V gene has CDR1 MNHEY and CDR2 SMNVEV (reference sequence). Trimming pared 3 bases from V and 1 base from J, leaving 9 bases between. The length of the CDR3 is 14 residues. CDR3 loop: CASSFGRAQETQYF. The CDR3 DNA follows: TGTGCCAGCAGTTTTGGGCGGGCCCAAGAGACCCAGTACTTC.

The chain employs TRBV11-2 and TRBJ2-3, with 8 bases matching TRBD1. J was trimmed by 1 base and V by 0 bases; bases with no gene match: 6. Germline assignment: CDR1 SGHAT and CDR2 FQNNGV. The CDR3 sequence is 17 residues long. CDR3 sequence: CASSLDLQGAGTDTQYF. The CDR3 DNA follows: TGTGCCAGCAGCTTAGATCTCCAGGGGGCTGGCACAGATACGCAGTATTTT.

The chain employs TRBV2 and TRBJ2-3, with 10 nucleotides matching TRBD2. The CDR3 runs 16 residues. Germline loops: CDR1 SNHLY, CDR2 FYNNEI. V lost 3 bases and J lost 4; bases outside the gene matches: 7. The CDR3 DNA reads as TGTGCCAGCAGTGATTCGGCTAGCGGGGGCGCAGATACGCAGTATTTT. The encoded protein is CASSDSASGGADTQYF.

This clone was observed a single time. The J gene is TRBJ2-1, the V gene TRBV30; TRBD2 is a possible D gene (7 bases). V lost 5 bases and J lost 6, with 14 bases in between. Germline CDR1 and CDR2: GTSNPN and SVGIG (reference sequence). This CDR3 is built from 13 residues. The CDR3: CAWGGASFNEQFF. The CDR3, as DNA: TGTGCCTGGGGGGGGGCCTCTTTCAATGAGCAGTTCTTC.

This chain joins TRBV19 and TRBJ1-4; 7 positions match TRBD1. CDR3 size: 15 residues. Germline V CDR1 and CDR2: LNHDA, SQIVND (reference sequence). V lost 4 bases to trimming and J lost 0 bases; unmatched junction nucleotides: 2. For the CDR3, the DNA is TGTGCCAGTAGTAGCCAGGGGGCAACTAATGAAAAACTGTTTTTT. Translation: CASSSQGATNEKLFF.

This clone was recorded only once. The J gene is TRBJ1-3, the V gene TRBV30; D gene uncertain. The CDR3 totals 11 residues. V was trimmed by 7 bases and J by 1 base, leaving 5 bases between them. From germline, CDR1 is GTSNPN and CDR2 SVGIG (reference sequence). CDR3 DNA: TGTGCCTACCGGTCTGGAAACACCATATATTTT. Translated: CAYRSGNTIYF.

The chain has TRBV19 and TRBJ2-7; 8 bases align to TRBD1. CDR1 is LNHDA and CDR2 is SQIVND in the germline V gene (reference sequence). The CDR3 sequence is 14 residues long. Losses at the gene ends were 6 bases for V and 2 bases for J; bases not matched to a gene: 6. CDR3 residues: CASSGGQAAYEQYF. In DNA, the CDR3 is TGTGCCAGTAGCGGGGGACAGGCGGCCTACGAGCAGTACTTC.